The 17 T cell receptor beta chains listed next were all sequenced from one sample in a study of blood T cell repertoires in COVID-19. Sequencing used immunoSEQ multiplex PCR; TCRdb keeps in-frame clones, though not all of them. The sample shows some 300,000 clones, around 88% of them seen only once. Source material: peripheral blood. The receptors were gathered from a woman between 25 and 40 years old who had recovered from COVID-19.

The V and J genes are TRBV2 and TRBJ1-5, with D possibly matching TRBD1 (5 bases). The CDR3 has 15 residues. From germline, CDR1 is SNHLY and CDR2 FYNNEI. Trimming pared 1 base from V and 6 bases from J, leaving 13 bases between. Written as DNA, the CDR3 is TGTGCCAGCAGTGAAGATGGCCACGGGGGTCAGCCCCAGCATTTT. This sequence encodes CASSEDGHGGQPQHF.

The chain links TRBV7-3 to TRBJ1-2, with 10 bases matching TRBD1. This CDR3 is built from 15 residues. The V and J ends lost 1 base and 8 bases, in that order; junction bases with no gene match: 7. Germline loops: CDR1 SGHTA, CDR2 FQGTGA. CDR3 protein: CASSLSGTGVEGYTF. DNA of the CDR3: TGTGCCAGCAGCTTAAGCGGGACAGGGGTGGAGGGCTACACCTTC.

This chain connects TRBV4-3 to TRBJ1-6, with D perhaps TRBD1 (6 bases). CDR1 and CDR2 from the germline V gene are LGHNA and YSLEER. This CDR3 region has 17 residues. Trimming took 0 bases from V and 10 from J, leaving 19 bases between them. This CDR3 is CASSQEAGARSGSPLHF. The CDR3 coding sequence is TGCGCCAGCAGCCAAGAGGCAGGGGCCCGTAGTGGATCACCCCTCCACTTT.

This chain connects TRBV6-5 to TRBJ1-2, with 8 bases that match TRBD1. Germline assignment: CDR1 MNHEY and CDR2 SVGAGI. With 6 bases clipped from V and 2 bases from J, the junction kept 8 bases outside the gene matches. This CDR3 has 15 amino acids. CDR3 region: CASRAGQGGNYGYTF. CDR3 DNA: TGTGCCAGCAGGGCTGGACAGGGCGGGAACTATGGCTACACCTTC.

The rearrangement uses TRBV2 and TRBJ2-1; 7 nucleotides align to TRBD2. The J segment lost 9 bases and the V segment lost 8 bases, leaving 4 bases of the junction unmatched. Germline CDR1 reads SNHLY; CDR2 reads FYNNEI. CDR3 length: 11 amino acids. CDR3 nucleotide sequence: TGTGCCAGCCGGGGAGGGATTGAGCAGTTCTTC. Translating it yields CASRGGIEQFF.

This chain uses TRBV27 with TRBJ1-6; D is uncertain. This CDR3 spans 15 amino acids. Germline V gene sequence: CDR1 MNHEY, CDR2 SMNVEV (reference sequence). Trimming cost V 3 bases and J 7 bases, with 13 bases left between them. Here the CDR3 DNA reads TGTGCCAGCAGTTTCGAGAGGGAACTGAATTCACCCCTCCACTTT. This gives the protein CASSFERELNSPLHF.

The chain is built from TRBV28 and TRBJ1-2; 8 bases align to TRBD1. Germline CDR1 is MDHEN and CDR2 is SYDVKM. This CDR3 is built from 15 residues. Trimming at V came to 5 bases and at J to 4 bases, leaving 9 bases not matched to a gene. The CDR3 DNA reads as TGTGCCAGCAGTCCACCCGGGACAGGATTCTATGGCTACACCTTC. It specifies CASSPPGTGFYGYTF.

The rearrangement joins TRBV5-1 to TRBJ1-2; 9 bases align to TRBD1. The CDR3 is 12 amino acids. With V trimmed by 3 bases and J by 8 bases, 2 bases remained unmatched. CDR1 and CDR2 from the germline V gene are SGHRS and YFSETQ. The CDR3 coding sequence is TGCGCCAGCAGCTCACAGGGGGCCGGCTACACCTTC. Amino acids: CASSSQGAGYTF.

The rearrangement joins TRBV3-1 (or the pseudogene TRBV3-2) to TRBJ2-7, with 12 bases matching TRBD2. The ends lost 5 bases at V and 6 bases at J; junction bases unmatched: 8. The germline V gene encodes CDR1 LGHDT and CDR2 YNNKEL (reference sequence). CDR3 length: 15 residues. The DNA for the CDR3 is TGTGCCAGCAGCTCCCAGGGACTAGCGGGCGGCGAGCAGTACTTC. Encoded protein: CASSSQGLAGGEQYF.

A note on this clone: In the same sample, other DNA sequences code for this CDR3. The chain carries TRBV19 and TRBJ1-1; no clear D gene. CDR3 length: 12 residues. V was shortened by 3 bases and J by 5 bases, with 7 bases between the two germline ends. Per germline, CDR1 LNHDA and CDR2 SQIVND (reference sequence). CDR3 sequence: CASSIGRTEAFF. CDR3 DNA: TGTGCCAGTAGTATTGGGCGAACTGAAGCTTTCTTT.

The chain recombines TRBV5-6 with TRBJ1-2, with D tentatively TRBD1 (6 bases). Germline CDR1 SGHDT, CDR2 YYEEEE. Between the trimmed V and J ends, which lost 4 bases and 7 bases, there was a span of 14 bases. The CDR3 sequence is 13 residues long. The CDR3 is CASSPDSVGGYTF. CDR3 coding DNA: TGTGCCAGCAGCCCGGACAGTGTGGGTGGCTACACCTTC.

The chain joins TRBV28 to TRBJ1-5, with no clear D. The germline CDR1 and CDR2 sequences are MDHEN and SYDVKM. The CDR3 runs 14 residues. V was trimmed by 2 bases and J by 3 bases, leaving 8 bases between them. CDR3 sequence: CASSLAADNQPQHF. Written as DNA, the CDR3 is TGTGCCAGCAGTTTAGCCGCAGACAATCAGCCCCAGCATTTT.

This clone was observed a few times. The rearrangement uses TRBV5-1 and TRBJ1-6; D unclear. CDR1 SGHRS and CDR2 YFSETQ come from the germline V gene. With 4 bases removed from V and 8 bases from J, the gap between germline ends came to 10 bases. The CDR3 has 13 amino acids. CDR3 sequence reads: CASSEGLDSPLHF. In DNA form, the CDR3 reads TGCGCCAGCAGCGAGGGCTTGGATTCACCCCTCCACTTT.

V and J are TRBV12-3 or TRBV12-4 and TRBJ1-1; D remains unclear. The CDR3 loop spans 12 amino acids. Trimming removed 5 bases from V and 5 bases from J, with 9 bases in between. The DNA for the CDR3 is TGTGCCAGCAGTGCGCAGAGGACTGAAGCTTTCTTT. This encodes CASSAQRTEAFF.

The V and J genes are TRBV4-2 and TRBJ1-6; D uncertain. This CDR3 contains 17 residues. V lost 0 bases and J lost 7, with 16 bases in between. The germline CDR1 and CDR2 sequences are LGHNA and YNFKEQ. CDR3 sequence: CASSQDVSGEGNSPLHF. As DNA, the CDR3 is TGTGCCAGCAGCCAAGATGTCTCCGGGGAGGGCAATTCACCCCTCCACTTT.

The chain couples TRBV5-6 to TRBJ1-5; maybe TRBD1 (5 bases). This CDR3 has 15 amino acids. V was clipped by 1 base and J by 1 base, with 9 bases between them. In germline, CDR1 is SGHDT, CDR2 YYEEEE. CDR3 sequence (DNA): TGTGCCAGCAGCTTGTCGGGGGGAAGCAATCAGCCCCAGCATTTT. Translation gives CASSLSGGSNQPQHF.

The J gene is TRBJ2-7, the V gene TRBV19; the D gene is possibly TRBD2 (6 bases). Trimming stripped 5 bases from V and 5 bases from J, with 13 bases between. Germline CDR1 is LNHDA and CDR2 is SQIVND (reference sequence). The CDR3 extends over 13 amino acids. CDR3 bases: TGTGCCAGTAGTGTTGGGGCGGGGAACGAGCAGTACTTC. It is translated as CASSVGAGNEQYF.